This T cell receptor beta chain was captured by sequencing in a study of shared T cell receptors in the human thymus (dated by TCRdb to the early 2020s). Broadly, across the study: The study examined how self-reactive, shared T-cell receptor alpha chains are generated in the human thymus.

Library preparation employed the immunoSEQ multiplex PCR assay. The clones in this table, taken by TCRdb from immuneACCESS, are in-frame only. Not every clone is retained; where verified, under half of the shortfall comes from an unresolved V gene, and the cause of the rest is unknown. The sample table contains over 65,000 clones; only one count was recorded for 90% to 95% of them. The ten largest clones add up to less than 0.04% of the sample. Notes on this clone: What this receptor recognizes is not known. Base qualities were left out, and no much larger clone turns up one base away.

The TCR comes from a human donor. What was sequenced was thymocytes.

The bases are TGCGCCAGCAGCCAAGTTGAAGGCCGGGAAGCTTTCTTT. Translated, it reads CASSQVEGREAFF. The chain links TRBV4-1 with TRBJ1-1, with the D gene not clear enough to name. Measured from the cysteine to the phenylalanine, the CDR3 is 13 residues long. Left in the record is the CDR3 DNA by itself, 39 bases read in frame from the first base. The V end loses 1 base and the J end loses 8 bases, and a stretch of 11 bases separates them. The CDR1 and CDR2 encoded by the germline V gene are MGHRA and YSYEKL.